The rows below give T cell receptor beta chains drawn from one sample of a study of blood T cell repertoires in COVID-19. Generated by immunoSEQ multiplex PCR, the TCRdb table keeps only in-frame clones and is missing some. The sample lists fewer than 65,000 clones; approximately 86% were seen once. Sequencing used peripheral blood. The receptors here all came from a man in his fifties or sixties with acute or convalescent COVID-19. Both conserved end residues are part of each CDR3. The D gene is left open where the match is weak. Clone size appears in some rows only: once, few, many, or a class for an expanded clone.

>.|TRBJ2-7|TRBV6-1|medium-sized
CASSEYQEVYEQYF
TGTGCCAGCAGTGAATACCAGGAGGTTTACGAGCAGTACTTC
>TRBD1|TRBJ1-2|TRBV13|.
CASSFGQGVGYGYTF
TGTGCCAGCAGCTTCGGACAGGGGGTGGGGTATGGCTACACCTTC
>TRBD1|TRBJ2-1|TRBV20-1|.
CSASFSGGRSNEQFF
TGCAGTGCTAGTTTTTCAGGGGGACGTAGCAATGAGCAGTTCTTC
>.|TRBJ1-3|TRBV3-1/TRBV3-2|.
CASNRGPTEKNTIYF
TGTGCCAGCAACCGGGGTCCCACCGAAAAAAACACCATATATTTT
>.|TRBJ2-3|TRBV27|once
CASSLDSVTSTDTQYF
TGTGCCAGCAGTTTAGATAGCGTAACTAGCACAGATACGCAGTATTTT
>.|TRBJ2-7|TRBV12-3/TRBV12-4|.
CASSLDRYEQYF
TGTGCCAGCAGTTTAGACCGGTACGAGCAGTACTTC
>TRBD2|TRBJ2-1|TRBV7-2|.
CASSLGLAGYNEQFF
TGTGCCAGCAGCTTAGGACTAGCGGGGTACAATGAGCAGTTCTTC
>.|TRBJ1-2|TRBV14|.
CASSMGTSGTIGYTF
TGTGCCAGCTCTATGGGCACGTCGGGAACTATCGGCTACACCTTC
>TRBD2|TRBJ2-3|TRBV6-2/TRBV6-3|once
CASSPHTGTSGSFTDTQYF
TGTGCCAGCAGCCCTCACACCGGGACTAGCGGGAGCTTCACAGATACGCAGTATTTT
>.|TRBJ1-1|TRBV5-4|.
CASSRLDSPRDFF
TGTGCCAGCAGCCGTTTGGACAGTCCACGGGATTTCTTT
>TRBD2|TRBJ2-5|TRBV7-9|once
CASSLAGGTSETQYF
TGTGCCAGCAGCTTAGCAGGTGGGACTAGCGAGACCCAGTACTTC
>TRBD2|TRBJ2-5|TRBV6-5|.
CASGASGTWTQYF
TGTGCCAGCGGGGCTAGCGGAACATGGACCCAGTACTTC
>.|TRBJ1-1|TRBV5-1|.
CASSEWGGANTEAFF
TGCGCCAGCAGCGAATGGGGGGGTGCGAACACTGAAGCTTTCTTT
>TRBD1|TRBJ1-4|TRBV6-5|.
CASSRTGGNEKLFF
TGTGCCAGCAGTCGGACAGGGGGTAATGAAAAACTGTTTTTT
>TRBD2|TRBJ2-5|TRBV4-2|.
CASSQALAGGQETQYF
TGTGCCAGCAGCCAGGCGCTAGCGGGAGGACAAGAGACCCAGTACTTC
>.|TRBJ2-3|TRBV6-2/TRBV6-3|.
CASSWTTGTDTQYF
TGTGCCAGCAGTTGGACCACAGGGACAGATACGCAGTATTTT
>.|TRBJ2-7|TRBV6-5|.
CASSYTGGFSSYEQYF
TGTGCCAGCAGTTACACCGGAGGGTTCAGCTCCTACGAGCAGTACTTC
>.|TRBJ2-2|TRBV11-3|.
CASSLDPWEGAGELFF
TGTGCCAGCAGCTTAGACCCCTGGGAGGGGGCCGGGGAGCTGTTTTTT
>.|TRBJ2-3|TRBV5-8|.
CASSLATATDTQYF
TGTGCCAGCAGCTTGGCGACAGCTACAGATACGCAGTATTTT
>TRBD1|TRBJ2-3|TRBV4-1|once
CASSQEPRDRVQYF
TGCGCCAGCAGCCAAGAACCCCGGGACAGGGTGCAGTATTTT
>TRBD1|TRBJ1-5|TRBV7-2|.
CASSNTGGTNQPQHF
TGTGCCAGCAGCAACACAGGGGGAACCAATCAGCCCCAGCATTTT
>TRBD1|TRBJ2-7|TRBV27|.
CASSPDDRGGEQYF
TGTGCCAGCAGCCCGGATGACAGGGGGGGTGAGCAGTACTTC
>.|TRBJ2-5|TRBV7-9|.
CASSPVLLGAQETQYF
TGTGCCAGCAGCCCCGTCCTCTTAGGGGCCCAAGAGACCCAGTACTTC
>TRBD1|TRBJ2-5|TRBV24-1|.
CATSESGQGMEETQYF
TGTGCCACCAGTGAGTCGGGACAGGGCATGGAAGAGACCCAGTACTTC
>.|TRBJ1-2|TRBV5-1|.
CASSLNYRDYGYTF
TGCGCCAGCAGCTTGAACTACAGGGACTATGGCTACACCTTC
>.|TRBJ1-1|TRBV5-4|.
CASGSGTQVNTEAFF
TGTGCCAGCGGGTCGGGGACTCAAGTGAACACTGAAGCTTTCTTT
>.|TRBJ1-2|TRBV15|.
CATSRQEVGGYTF
TGTGCCACCAGCAGACAGGAGGTAGGGGGCTACACCTTC
>TRBD1|TRBJ2-7|TRBV5-1|.
CASSLRGTGSEQYF
TGCGCCAGCAGCTTGCGAGGGACAGGTTCCGAGCAGTACTTC
>.|TRBJ1-1|TRBV19|.
CASSPHVRGEAFF
TGTGCCAGTAGTCCGCACGTCAGGGGAGAAGCTTTCTTT
>TRBD1|TRBJ2-7|TRBV28|.
CASSLYLRTGATYEQYF
TGTGCCAGCAGTTTATACTTGAGGACAGGGGCCACCTACGAGCAGTACTTC
>.|TRBJ2-3|TRBV16|.
CASSVPGTRHLNTDTQYF
TGTGCCAGCAGCGTACCGGGTACTAGACACCTCAACACAGATACGCAGTATTTT
>TRBD1|TRBJ2-3|TRBV4-2|.
CASSLQQGSTDTQYF
TGTGCCAGCAGCCTACAACAGGGGAGCACAGATACGCAGTATTTT
>.|TRBJ2-3|TRBV28|.
CASSLVGGPTDTQYF
TGTGCCAGCAGTTTAGTCGGAGGTCCTACAGATACGCAGTATTTT
>TRBD2|TRBJ2-3|TRBV4-1|once
CASSQWGLAGRTDTQYF
TGCGCCAGCAGCCAATGGGGACTAGCGGGACGCACAGATACGCAGTATTTT
>.|TRBJ1-2|TRBV11-2|once
CASSSEGDGYTF
TGTGCCAGCAGCTCAGAGGGAGATGGCTACACCTTC
>TRBD1|TRBJ2-3|TRBV5-6|.
CASSPQFEYRGVADTQYF
TGTGCCAGCAGCCCTCAATTCGAGTACAGGGGGGTCGCAGATACGCAGTATTTT
>TRBD2|TRBJ2-1|TRBV5-4|.
CASNGGGSSSYNEQFF
TGTGCCAGCAATGGCGGGGGGTCGAGCTCCTACAATGAGCAGTTCTTC
>TRBD1|TRBJ1-4|TRBV28|.
CASRRQGIVEKLFF
TGTGCCAGCCGTCGACAGGGGATTGTTGAAAAACTGTTTTTT
>TRBD2|TRBJ2-3|TRBV18|.
CASSPQRVAGVTDTQYF
TGTGCCAGCTCACCACAGAGGGTAGCGGGAGTCACAGATACGCAGTATTTT
>.|TRBJ1-4|TRBV5-1|once
CASSPLTNEKLFF
TGCGCCAGCAGCCCCTTGACTAATGAAAAACTGTTTTTT